The 17 T cell receptor beta chains listed next were all sequenced from one sample in a study of T cell responses to AZD1222 COVID-19 vaccine. The method was immunoSEQ multiplex PCR; TCRdb's version includes in-frame clones alone and lacks a portion of them. The sample lists about 130,000 clones, around 90% seen once, with about 5.4% in the top ten. The material was peripheral blood, obtained on day 0 of AZD1222 vaccination. These TCRs come from an adult in good health.

CDR3: CASSLKGANEKLFF. The DNA of the CDR3 is TGTGCCAGCAGCTTGAAGGGGGCTAATGAAAAACTGTTTTTT. The J gene is TRBJ1-4, the V gene TRBV5-6; D is perhaps TRBD1 (6 bases). The germline V gene encodes CDR1 SGHDT and CDR2 YYEEEE. The CDR3 runs 14 residues. V was pared by 1 base and J by 3 bases, with 7 bases between.

The chain recombines TRBV5-6 with TRBJ2-5, with 7 bases identical to TRBD1. V shed 0 bases, J shed 5 bases, and the junction held 10 bases outside the gene matches. The germline gives CDR1 SGHDT, CDR2 YYEEEE. The CDR3 has 16 residues. Written as DNA, the CDR3 is TGTGCCAGCAGCTTGGCCCCGACAGGGACGGCGGAGACCCAGTACTTC. Translation: CASSLAPTGTAETQYF.

This clone appeared once. This chain uses TRBV29-1 with TRBJ1-2; no reliable D call. CDR1 is SQVTM, CDR2 ANQGSEA, per germline. Trimming removed 2 bases from V and 5 bases from J, with 6 bases in between. The CDR3 spans 11 residues. Written as DNA, the CDR3 is TGCAGCGTTGAAATTGGGTATGGCTACACCTTC. This encodes CSVEIGYGYTF.

The CDR3 nucleotides are TGTGCCAGTAGTAACAGGGACAGGCCCTACGAGCAGTACTTC. It encodes CASSNRDRPYEQYF. The chain carries TRBV19 and TRBJ2-7, with 8 bases lining up with TRBD1. V was pared by 4 bases and J by 2 bases, with 4 bases of the junction left unmatched. The CDR3 is made up of 14 amino acids. Germline V gene lookup returns CDR1 LNHDA and CDR2 SQIVND (reference sequence).

In regard to this clone: At one boundary the junction diverges from the germline segment, which might be a read error. The chain has TRBV28 and TRBJ1-3, with D uncertain. Germline-derived CDR1 and CDR2 are MDHEN and SYDVKM. There are 12 residues in the CDR3. The CDR3 nucleotides read TGTGCCAGCAGCTTATCTGGAAACACCATATATTTT. Translated: CASSLSGNTIYF.

This clone was counted between two and nine times. The chain is built from TRBV3-1 (or the pseudogene TRBV3-2) and TRBJ2-3; TRBD1 might be the D (5 bases). Trimming left V 3 bases short and J 2 bases short, with 18 bases between. Germline-derived CDR1 and CDR2 are LGHDT and YNNKEL (reference sequence). The CDR3 is 17 amino acids. The chain's CDR3 is CASSHFRVRTTTDTQYF. The DNA for the CDR3 is TGTGCCAGCAGCCATTTTCGAGTAAGGACAACCACAGATACGCAGTATTTT.

This chain joins TRBV11-2 and TRBJ1-1; possibly TRBD1 for D (5 bases). The CDR3 extends over 13 amino acids. V was pared by 2 bases and J by 1 base, with 5 bases between. Germline CDR1 and CDR2: SGHAT and FQNNGV. CDR3 residues: CASSLQGNTEAFF. The CDR3 DNA is TGTGCCAGCAGCTTACAGGGGAACACTGAAGCTTTCTTT. The full variable domain, its missing parts supplied by reference TRBV11-2 and TRBJ1-1, is EAGVAQSPRYKIIEKRQSVAFWCNPISGHATLYWYQQILGQGPKLLIQFQNNGVVDDSQLPKDRFSAERLKGVDSTLKIQPAKLEDSAVYLCASSLQGNTEAFFGQGTRLTVV.

For the CDR3, the DNA is TGTGCCAGCAGTTACTCGACAGAGCTCTCTAACTATGGCTACACCTTC. Amino acid sequence: CASSYSTELSNYGYTF. The rearrangement joins TRBV6-5 to TRBJ1-2; D possibly corresponds to TRBD1 (5 bases). The CDR3 extends over 16 amino acids. CDR1 is MNHEY, CDR2 SVGAGI, per germline. The V end lost 0 bases, the J end lost 0 bases, and 11 bases lay between the germline ends.

This clone is a singleton in its sample. The chain carries TRBV29-1 and TRBJ2-1, with a tentative D call TRBD2 (6 bases). V was clipped by 0 bases and J by 7 bases, with 19 bases between them. The CDR3 consists of 16 residues. Germline V CDR1 and CDR2: SQVTM, ANQGSEA. CDR3 amino acids: CSVEDLGTYYGNEQFF. CDR3 DNA: TGCAGCGTTGAAGATCTTGGGACTTACTACGGGAATGAGCAGTTCTTC.

This sequence joins TRBV5-4 and TRBJ2-7; 7 bases line up with TRBD1. The CDR3 runs to 14 residues. V gave up 3 bases and J gave up 2 bases; unmatched junction bases: 5. Germline V gives CDR1 SGHNT, CDR2 YYREEE (reference sequence). The DNA of the CDR3 is TGTGCCAGCAGCTCGAACAGGGGTCCCTACGAGCAGTACTTC. Its protein is CASSSNRGPYEQYF.

In this sample, this clone turned up once. The chain recombines TRBV21-1 with TRBJ1-1; TRBD1, the table's D call, lacks a check against the DNA. TRBV21-1 is tagged as a pseudogene. This CDR3 region has 15 residues. The CDR3 here is CASSKVGSPATEAFF. In DNA, the CDR3 is TGTGCCAGCAGCAAAGTTGGCAGTCCCGCAACTGAAGCTTTCTTT.

This clone was observed a few times. The chain has TRBV12-5 and TRBJ2-7; a weak D match, TRBD1 (6 bases). The CDR3 is 15 residues long. V was cut by 6 bases and J by 7 bases, with 22 bases left in between. Germline V gives CDR1 LGHNT, CDR2 FRNRAP. CDR3: CASGPPGHRFREQYF. The CDR3 DNA reads as TGTGCTAGTGGGCCACCGGGACACAGGTTTAGGGAGCAGTACTTC.

In this sample, this clone turned up a few times. This CDR3 is also generated by other DNA sequences in the sample. The chain joins TRBV11-2 to TRBJ2-7; no clear D. The CDR3 is 13 residues long. V was trimmed by 2 bases and J by 0 bases, leaving 5 bases between them. Germline CDR1 reads SGHAT; CDR2 reads FQNNGV. This CDR3 reads CASSLQTSYEQYF. The CDR3 coding sequence is TGTGCCAGCAGCTTACAAACCTCCTACGAGCAGTACTTC.

The chain employs TRBV12-3 or TRBV12-4 and TRBJ2-7; D is possibly TRBD1 or TRBD2 (5 bases each). Trimming stripped 3 bases from V and 2 bases from J, with 8 bases between. The CDR3 has 13 amino acids. The CDR3 reads CASSLRGTYEQYF. Here the CDR3 DNA reads TGTGCCAGCAGTTTGAGGGGAACCTACGAGCAGTACTTC.

This sequence joins TRBV5-4 and TRBJ2-1, with 11 nucleotides matching TRBD2. The CDR3 runs to 15 residues. The ends lost 4 bases at V and 10 bases at J; junction bases unmatched: 10. CDR1 SGHNT and CDR2 YYREEE come from the germline V gene (reference sequence). CDR3 residues: CASSTKLAGDQEQFF. CDR3 nucleotides: TGTGCCAGCAGCACCAAACTAGCGGGAGATCAGGAGCAGTTCTTC.

J is TRBJ2-7 and V is TRBV7-6; 15 nucleotides agree with TRBD2. Germline V gene sequence: CDR1 SGHVS, CDR2 FNYEAQ. CDR3 size: 16 residues. J was trimmed by 6 bases and V by 1 base; bases with no gene match: 4. The CDR3 DNA is TGTGCCAGCAGCTTAGGGACTAGCGGGGGGGCGACCGAGCAGTACTTC. This codes for CASSLGTSGGATEQYF. The full variable domain, completed using reference TRBV7-6 and TRBJ2-7, is GAGVSQSPRYKVTKRGQDVALRCDPISGHVSLYWYRQALGQGPEFLTYFNYEAQQDKSGLPNDRFSAERPEGSISTLTIQRTEQRDSAMYRCASSLGTSGGATEQYFGPGTRLTVT.

This rearrangement joins TRBV2 to TRBJ2-5; no definite D call. Germline CDR1 is SNHLY and CDR2 is FYNNEI. V was clipped by 5 bases and J by 5 bases, with 6 bases between them. The length of the CDR3 is 11 residues. CDR3 amino acids: CASSLGETQYF. In nucleotides, the CDR3 is TGTGCCAGCAGTTTGGGGGAGACCCAGTACTTC.